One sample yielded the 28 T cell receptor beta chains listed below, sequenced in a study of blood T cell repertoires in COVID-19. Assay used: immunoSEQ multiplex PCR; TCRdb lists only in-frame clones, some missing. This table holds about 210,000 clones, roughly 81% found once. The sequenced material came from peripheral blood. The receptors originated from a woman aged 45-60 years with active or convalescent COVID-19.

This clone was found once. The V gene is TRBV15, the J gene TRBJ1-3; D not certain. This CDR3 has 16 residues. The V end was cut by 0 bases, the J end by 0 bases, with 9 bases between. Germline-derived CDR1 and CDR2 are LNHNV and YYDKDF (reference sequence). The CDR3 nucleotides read TGTGCCACCAGCAGAGATCATCCCAGCTCTGGAAACACCATATATTTT. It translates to CATSRDHPSSGNTIYF.

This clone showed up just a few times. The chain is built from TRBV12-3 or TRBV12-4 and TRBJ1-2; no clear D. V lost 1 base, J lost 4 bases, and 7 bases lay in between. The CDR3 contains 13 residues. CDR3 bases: TGTGCCAGCAGTTTAGTCTCCAGCTATGGCTACACCTTC. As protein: CASSLVSSYGYTF.

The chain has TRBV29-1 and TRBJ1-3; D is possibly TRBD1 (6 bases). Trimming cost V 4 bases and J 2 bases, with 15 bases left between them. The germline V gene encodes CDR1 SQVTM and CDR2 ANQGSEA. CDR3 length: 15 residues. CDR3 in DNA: TGCAGCGTTGTATGGGCACAGGGTACTGGAAACACCATATATTTT. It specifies CSVVWAQGTGNTIYF.

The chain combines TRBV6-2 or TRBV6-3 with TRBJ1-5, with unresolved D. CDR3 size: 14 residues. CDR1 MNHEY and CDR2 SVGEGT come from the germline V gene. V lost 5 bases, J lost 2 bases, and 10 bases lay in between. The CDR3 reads CASSRSAGNQPQHF. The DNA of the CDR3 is TGTGCCAGCAGTCGCAGTGCGGGCAATCAGCCCCAGCATTTT.

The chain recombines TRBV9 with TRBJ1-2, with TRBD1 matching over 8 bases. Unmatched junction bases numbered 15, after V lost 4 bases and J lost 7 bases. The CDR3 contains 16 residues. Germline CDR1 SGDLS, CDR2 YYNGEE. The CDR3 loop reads CASSPEVWDRLGGYTF. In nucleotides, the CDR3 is TGTGCCAGCAGCCCAGAGGTCTGGGACAGGTTAGGTGGCTACACCTTC.

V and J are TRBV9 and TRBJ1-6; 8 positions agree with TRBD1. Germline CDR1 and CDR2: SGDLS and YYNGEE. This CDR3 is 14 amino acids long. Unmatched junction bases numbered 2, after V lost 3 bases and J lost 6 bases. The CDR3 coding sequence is TGTGCCAGCAGCGAGACAGGGGCTAATTCACCCCTCCACTTT. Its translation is CASSETGANSPLHF.

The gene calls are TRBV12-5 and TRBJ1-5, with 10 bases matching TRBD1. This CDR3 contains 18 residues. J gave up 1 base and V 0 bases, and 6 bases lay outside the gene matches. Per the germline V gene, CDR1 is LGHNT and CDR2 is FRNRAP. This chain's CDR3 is CASGLVLGGQGSNQPQHF. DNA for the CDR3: TGTGCTAGTGGTTTGGTGTTGGGGGGACAGGGGAGCAATCAGCCCCAGCATTTT. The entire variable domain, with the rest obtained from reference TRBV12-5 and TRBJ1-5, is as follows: DARVTQTPRHKVTEMGQEVTMRCQPILGHNTVFWYRQTMMQGLELLAYFRNRAPLDDSGMPKDRFSAEMPDATLATLKIQPSEPRDSAVYFCASGLVLGGQGSNQPQHFGDGTRLSIL.

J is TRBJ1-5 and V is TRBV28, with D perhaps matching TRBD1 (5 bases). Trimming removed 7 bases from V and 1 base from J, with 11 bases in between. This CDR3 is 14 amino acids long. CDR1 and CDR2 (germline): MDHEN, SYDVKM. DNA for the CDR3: TGTGCCAGCAACATCAGGGTAAGCAATCAGCCCCAGCATTTT. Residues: CASNIRVSNQPQHF.

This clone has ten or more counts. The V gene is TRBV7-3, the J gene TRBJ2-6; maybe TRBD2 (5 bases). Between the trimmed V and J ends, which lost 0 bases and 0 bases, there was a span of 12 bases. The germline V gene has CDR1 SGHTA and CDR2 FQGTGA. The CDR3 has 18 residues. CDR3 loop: CASSLTIGLLSGANVLTF. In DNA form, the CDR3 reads TGTGCCAGCAGCTTAACCATAGGACTTCTCTCTGGGGCCAACGTCCTGACTTTC.

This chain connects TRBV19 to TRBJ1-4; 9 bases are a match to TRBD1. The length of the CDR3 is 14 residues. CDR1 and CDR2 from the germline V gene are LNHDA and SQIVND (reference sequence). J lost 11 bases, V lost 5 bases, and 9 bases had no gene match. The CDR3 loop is CASSPRTGEDKLFF. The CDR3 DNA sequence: TGTGCCAGTAGTCCAAGGACAGGGGAGGACAAACTGTTTTTT.

The CDR3 DNA sequence: TGTGCCAGCAGTACCGGGGCAACTAATGAAAAACTGTTTTTT. It encodes CASSTGATNEKLFF. The gene calls are TRBV6-6 and TRBJ1-4; no reliable D call. The CDR3 contains 14 residues. Trimming left V 5 bases short and J 0 bases short, with 7 bases between. Germline V lookup: CDR1 MNHNY, CDR2 SVGAGI (reference sequence).

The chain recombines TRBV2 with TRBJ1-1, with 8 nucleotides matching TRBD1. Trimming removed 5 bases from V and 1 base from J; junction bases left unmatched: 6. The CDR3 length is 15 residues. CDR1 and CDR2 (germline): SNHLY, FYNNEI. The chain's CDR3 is CASSIQGDWNTEAFF. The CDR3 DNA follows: TGTGCCAGCAGTATACAGGGGGATTGGAACACTGAAGCTTTCTTT.

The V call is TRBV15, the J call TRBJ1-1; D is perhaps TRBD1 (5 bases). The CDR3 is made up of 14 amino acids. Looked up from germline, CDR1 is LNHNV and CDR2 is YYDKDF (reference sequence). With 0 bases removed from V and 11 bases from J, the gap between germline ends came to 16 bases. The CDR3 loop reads CATSRDRGVLDAFF. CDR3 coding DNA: TGTGCCACCAGCAGAGATCGGGGGGTCCTCGATGCTTTCTTT.

The CDR3 nucleotides are TGTGCCAGCAGCTTGATAGGGACAGGGGGCTACAATGAGCAGTTCTTC. Amino acids: CASSLIGTGGYNEQFF. V usage is TRBV5-4 and J usage is TRBJ2-1; 11 bases align to TRBD1. Trimming removed 1 base from V and 3 bases from J; junction bases left unmatched: 3. The CDR3 is 16 amino acids. Germline-derived CDR1 and CDR2 are SGHNT and YYREEE (reference sequence).

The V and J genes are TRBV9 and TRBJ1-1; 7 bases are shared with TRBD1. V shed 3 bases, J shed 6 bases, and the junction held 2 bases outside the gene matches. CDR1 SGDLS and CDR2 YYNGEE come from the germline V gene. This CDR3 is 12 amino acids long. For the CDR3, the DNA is TGTGCCAGCAGCGAGACAGGGTCTGAAGCTTTCTTT. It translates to CASSETGSEAFF.

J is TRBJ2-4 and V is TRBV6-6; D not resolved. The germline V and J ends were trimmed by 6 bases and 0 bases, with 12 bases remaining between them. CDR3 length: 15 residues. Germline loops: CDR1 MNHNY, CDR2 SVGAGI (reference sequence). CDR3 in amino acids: CASRDDTLAKNIQYF. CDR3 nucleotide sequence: TGTGCCAGCAGAGATGACACCCTAGCCAAAAACATTCAGTACTTC.

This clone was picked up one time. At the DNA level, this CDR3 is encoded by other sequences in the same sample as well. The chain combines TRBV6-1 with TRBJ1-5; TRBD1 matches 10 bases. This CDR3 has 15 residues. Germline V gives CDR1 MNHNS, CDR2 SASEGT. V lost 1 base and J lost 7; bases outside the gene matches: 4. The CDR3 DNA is TGTGCCAGCAGTGAAGGGACAGGGGGTAGGCAGCCCCAGCATTTT. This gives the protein CASSEGTGGRQPQHF.

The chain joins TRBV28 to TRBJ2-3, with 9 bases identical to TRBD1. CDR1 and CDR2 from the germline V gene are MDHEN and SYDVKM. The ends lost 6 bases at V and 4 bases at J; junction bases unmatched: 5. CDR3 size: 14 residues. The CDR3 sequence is CASSGTGYSDTQYF. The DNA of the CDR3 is TGTGCCAGCAGCGGGACAGGGTACTCAGATACGCAGTATTTT.

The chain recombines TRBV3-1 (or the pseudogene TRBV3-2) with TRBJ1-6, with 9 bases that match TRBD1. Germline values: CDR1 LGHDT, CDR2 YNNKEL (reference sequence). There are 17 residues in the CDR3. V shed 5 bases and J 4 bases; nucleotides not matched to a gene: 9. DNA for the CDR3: TGTGCCAGCAGCGTACAGGGGGCTAATTCTTATAATTCACCCCTCCACTTT. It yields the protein CASSVQGANSYNSPLHF.

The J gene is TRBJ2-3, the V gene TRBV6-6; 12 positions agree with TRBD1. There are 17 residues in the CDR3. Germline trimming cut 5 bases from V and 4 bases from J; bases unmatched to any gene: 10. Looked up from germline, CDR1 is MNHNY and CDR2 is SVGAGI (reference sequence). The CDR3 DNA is TGTGCCAGCAGTCCGATTTCCGGGACAGGGGGCGCAGATACGCAGTATTTT. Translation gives CASSPISGTGGADTQYF.

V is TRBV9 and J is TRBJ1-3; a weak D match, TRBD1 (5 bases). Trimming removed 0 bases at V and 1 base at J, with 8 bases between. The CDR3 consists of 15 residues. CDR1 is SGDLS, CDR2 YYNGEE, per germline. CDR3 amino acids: CASSVGDRSGNTIYF. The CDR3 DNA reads TGTGCCAGCAGCGTAGGCGACAGATCTGGAAACACCATATATTTT.

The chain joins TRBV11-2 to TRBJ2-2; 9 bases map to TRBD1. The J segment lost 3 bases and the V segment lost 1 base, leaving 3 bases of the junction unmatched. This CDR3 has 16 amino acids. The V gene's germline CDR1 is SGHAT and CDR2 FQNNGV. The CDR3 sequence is CASSLATGGYTGELFF. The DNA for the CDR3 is TGTGCCAGCAGCTTAGCTACAGGGGGCTACACCGGGGAGCTGTTTTTT.

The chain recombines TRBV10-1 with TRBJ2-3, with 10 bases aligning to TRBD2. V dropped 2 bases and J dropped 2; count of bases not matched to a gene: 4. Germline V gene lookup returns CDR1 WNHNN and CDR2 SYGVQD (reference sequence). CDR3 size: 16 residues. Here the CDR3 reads CASSEVAGGNTDTQYF. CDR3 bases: TGCGCCAGCAGTGAGGTAGCGGGGGGAAACACAGATACGCAGTATTTT.

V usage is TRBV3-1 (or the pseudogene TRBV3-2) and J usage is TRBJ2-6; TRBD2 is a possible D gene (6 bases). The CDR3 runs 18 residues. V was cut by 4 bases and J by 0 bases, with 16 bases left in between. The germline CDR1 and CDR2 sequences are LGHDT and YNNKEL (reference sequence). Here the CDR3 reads CASSPYSGLISGANVLTF. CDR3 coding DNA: TGTGCCAGCAGCCCCTACTCGGGACTTATCTCTGGGGCCAACGTCCTGACTTTC.

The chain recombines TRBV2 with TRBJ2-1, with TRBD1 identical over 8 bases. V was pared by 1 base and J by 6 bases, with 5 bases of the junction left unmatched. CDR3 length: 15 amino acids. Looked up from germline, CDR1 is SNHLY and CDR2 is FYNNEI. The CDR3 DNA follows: TGTGCCAGCAGTGAAGACAGGGGGGTTCTCAATGAGCAGTTCTTC. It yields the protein CASSEDRGVLNEQFF.

The CDR3 DNA follows: TGTGCCAGCAGCTCTGCGGGAGGGAGTCAGCCCCAGCATTTT. This translates into CASSSAGGSQPQHF. V usage is TRBV7-9 and J usage is TRBJ1-5; D gene uncertain. Trimming left V 4 bases short and J 6 bases short, with 13 bases between. The length of the CDR3 is 14 residues. Germline-derived CDR1 and CDR2 are SEHNR and FQNEAQ (reference sequence).

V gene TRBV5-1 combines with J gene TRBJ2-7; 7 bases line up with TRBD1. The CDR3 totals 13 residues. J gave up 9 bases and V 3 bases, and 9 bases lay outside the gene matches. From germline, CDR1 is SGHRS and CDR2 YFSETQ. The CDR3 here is CASSWDSLTGQYF. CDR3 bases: TGCGCCAGCAGCTGGGACAGCCTTACGGGGCAGTACTTC.

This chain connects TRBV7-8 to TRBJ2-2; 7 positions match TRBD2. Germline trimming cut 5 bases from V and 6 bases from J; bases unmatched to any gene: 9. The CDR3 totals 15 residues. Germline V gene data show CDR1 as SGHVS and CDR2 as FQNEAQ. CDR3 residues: CASSPAGLVPGELFF. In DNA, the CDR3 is TGTGCCAGCAGCCCCGCTGGACTAGTCCCCGGGGAGCTGTTTTTT. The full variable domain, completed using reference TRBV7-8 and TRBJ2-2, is GAGVSQSPRYKVAKRGQDVALRCDPISGHVSLFWYQQALGQGPEFLTYFQNEAQLDKSGLPSDRFFAERPEGSVSTLKIQRTQQEDSAVYLCASSPAGLVPGELFFGEGSRLTVL.